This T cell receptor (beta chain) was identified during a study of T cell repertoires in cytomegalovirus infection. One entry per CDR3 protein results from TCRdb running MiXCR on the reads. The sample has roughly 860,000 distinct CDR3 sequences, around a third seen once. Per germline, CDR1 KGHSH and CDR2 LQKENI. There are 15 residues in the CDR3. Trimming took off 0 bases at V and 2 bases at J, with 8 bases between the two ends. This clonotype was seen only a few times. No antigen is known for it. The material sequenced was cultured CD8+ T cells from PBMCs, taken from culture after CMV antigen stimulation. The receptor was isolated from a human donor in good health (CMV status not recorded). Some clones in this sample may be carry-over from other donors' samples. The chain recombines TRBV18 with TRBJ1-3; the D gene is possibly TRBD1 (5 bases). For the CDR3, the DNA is TGTGCCAGCTCACCACCTCAAGGGGCTGGAAACACCATATATTTT. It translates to CASSPPQGAGNTIYF.